This T cell receptor (beta chain) was documented in a study of blood T cell repertoires in COVID-19 (dated by TCRdb to the early 2020s). Looking at the study overall: Collaborator samples came from the United States, Italy and Spain and covered acute and convalescent phases of COVID-19. The prospective study material was composed of cDNA or gDNA derived from T cells, B-cell-depleted T cells, or PBMCs. The dataset comprised deeply sampled blood TCRbeta repertoires from subjects exposed to, actively infected with, or recovered from COVID-19. The repertoires were released in a freely available public database intended as a resource for research on the immune response to SARS-CoV-2. The samples were drawn from two sources: the first 160 participants of the ongoing ImmuneRACE study, and 950 to 1,500 subjects contributed by 6 global collaborators. Sample metadata almost always included a de-identified subject ID, COVID-19 status, age in years and sex. Where available, HLA class I and class II types were taken from metadata supplied by the sample provider and were not determined by assay-based typing. General findings and caveats noted by the study authors: The amount of clinical and demographic metadata varied by source and participant and was provided uncurated.

Taken from the germline V gene (reference sequence), the CDR1 and CDR2 loops are SEHNR and FQNEAQ. V lost 4 bases and J lost 10 bases, and the count of bases not matched to a germline gene is 7. Its CDR3 holds 15 amino acids, cysteine through phenylalanine. Just the 45-base CDR3 DNA is kept, in frame starting at base 1. Concerning this clone itself: Its antigen target is currently unknown. One base away there is no much larger clone; base qualities are not given.

TCRbeta CDR3 regions were amplified from genomic DNA by means of the immunoSEQ Assay, a bias-controlled multiplex PCR. Per the source publication's procedure: Nucleated cell counts per sample were estimated from amplification of reference gene primers within the assay. To quantify the absolute abundance of each unique TCRbeta CDR3 rearrangement, sequence reads were collapsed and filtered. Productive Simpson clonality was computed per sample as the square root of Simpson's diversity index over productive rearrangements. Drawn from immuneACCESS, this table holds only the in-frame rearrangements with V and J called that TCRdb kept. Clones are partly lost; checked studies trace under half to an unresolved V gene and leave the rest unexplained. D and trimming come from the DNA, and the V and J calls and clone size come from that table. The sample table holds 150,000 to 200,000 clones, of which roughly 70% were seen once. Of the sample, less than 3% falls within the top ten clones.

Collaborating institutions collected whole blood in K2EDTA tubes following their own protocols. For TCRbeta analysis, collaborator samples were shipped as frozen whole blood, as isolated PBMCs, or as DNA extracted from either sample type. The source is a woman of 80 years or more with acute or convalescent COVID-19. The sample comprised peripheral blood. The chain uses TRBV7-9 and TRBJ2-1; 13 junctional bases match TRBD2. At the DNA level, the sequence is TGTGCCAGCAGCTCTGGACTAGCGGGAGTTCACGAGCAGTTCTTC. It is translated as CASSSGLAGVHEQFF.